This is a list of T cell receptor beta chains from one sample in a study of graft-versus-host responses after intestinal transplantation. The protocol was immunoSEQ multiplex PCR, while the TCRdb copy is restricted to in-frame clones and leaves out a portion. The sample has fewer than 50,000 clones, roughly 90% seen once; the top ten hold 3.5% to 5%. The sequencing here drew on PBMCs, taken 524 days after transplant. The receptors were sampled from a human patient who received an intestinal transplant, so some T cells may come from the graft donor. The CDR3 runs from the conserved cysteine through the conserved F or W. A D gene is named only where the DNA matches it firmly. The size entry is marked missing in some rows and otherwise reads once, few, many or a size class.

cdr3_nt cdr3_aa clone_size j_call d_call v_call
TGTGCCAGCAGCTCCGCGACTAGCGGAAATGAGCAGTTCTTC CASSSATSGNEQFF - TRBJ2-1 TRBD2 TRBV7-9
TGCGCCAGCACCCCTGGACAGAAGGGGTACAATGAGCAGTTCTTC CASTPGQKGYNEQFF - TRBJ2-1 - TRBV5-1
TGTGCCTCGAAAAGAGACAGGGACACCGGGGAGCTGTTTTTT CASKRDRDTGELFF - TRBJ2-2 TRBD1 TRBV30
TGTGCCAGCAGTTACTCACAGATGAACACTGAAGCTTTCTTT CASSYSQMNTEAFF - TRBJ1-1 - TRBV6-6
TGTGCCTGGAGTGGGAGGGACTACGAGCAGTACTTC CAWSGRDYEQYF - TRBJ2-7 - TRBV30
TGTGCCAGCAGCTTAAAAAGGGATCACGAGCAGTACTTC CASSLKRDHEQYF - TRBJ2-7 - TRBV11-2
TGTGCCAGTAGTGCCATCGACAGCGCAATGGGCTACACCTTC CASSAIDSAMGYTF - TRBJ1-2 - TRBV19
TGCAGCGTCCTGACTAGCGGGAGCCGTTACAATGAGCAGTTCTTC CSVLTSGSRYNEQFF - TRBJ2-1 TRBD2 TRBV29-1
TGTGCCAGCAGCTCAAGAGGGCTCTCCTACGAGCAGTACTTC CASSSRGLSYEQYF - TRBJ2-7 - TRBV7-2
TGTGCCAGTAGGGGTCGGGCAGCCCACAATGAGCAGTTCTTC CASRGRAAHNEQFF - TRBJ2-1 - TRBV19
TGTGCCAGCAGCCGATGGGGAGGGGCCATACACACTGAAGCTTTCTTT CASSRWGGAIHTEAFF - TRBJ1-1 - TRBV5-6
TGTGCCAGCAGCCCGCCGGCGGGAGGGCACTACGAGCAGTACTTC CASSPPAGGHYEQYF - TRBJ2-7 TRBD2 TRBV7-4
TGTGCCAGCAGCTTAGGGTGGGATTCGGAAGCTTTCTTT CASSLGWDSEAFF - TRBJ1-1 - TRBV7-9
TGTGCCAGCAGCCAAGAAGCCAGGGTCGTATACGAGCAGTACTTC CASSQEARVVYEQYF - TRBJ2-7 - TRBV4-2
TGTGCCAGCAGCTTAGAAGAAGGAGGGGACGTATTTGCAACTAATGAAAAACTGTTTTTT CASSLEEGGDVFATNEKLFF - TRBJ1-4 - TRBV11-2
TGTGCCAGCAGCTTAGTCGGGACAGGGACCTCCTACAATGAGCAGTTCTTC CASSLVGTGTSYNEQFF - TRBJ2-1 TRBD1 TRBV13
TGCAGCGTTGAAGTAGCGGGAGGGGGGTCAGATACGCAGTATTTT CSVEVAGGGSDTQYF - TRBJ2-3 TRBD2 TRBV29-1
TGTGCCAGCAGTGAGCGGGGCGGGAGGGCCTACGAGCAGTACTTC CASSERGGRAYEQYF - TRBJ2-7 TRBD2 TRBV2
TGTGCCAGCAGTTATTTCATGGGTCAGCCCCAGCATTTT CASSYFMGQPQHF - TRBJ1-5 - TRBV6-5
TGTGCCAGCAGAACTAGCGGGAGTTGGACAGATACGCAGTATTTT CASRTSGSWTDTQYF - TRBJ2-3 TRBD2 TRBV2
TGTGCCAGCAGTCGTTTGGGGGGGTTGGAAGAAAAACTGTTTTTT CASSRLGGLEEKLFF - TRBJ1-4 - TRBV25-1
TGTGCCAGTAGTAGGTCCCGGCTTGCCTACGAGCAGTACTTC CASSRSRLAYEQYF - TRBJ2-7 - TRBV19
TGTGCCAGCAGCGCACAAACGGAGAATCAAGAGACCCAGTACTTC CASSAQTENQETQYF - TRBJ2-5 - TRBV11-1
TGTGCCAGCAGTGGACAGGATGAAAAACTGTTTTTT CASSGQDEKLFF - TRBJ1-4 TRBD1 TRBV28
TGCGCCAGCAGCTTATCGGGACAGGGGGCCACCGGGGAGCTGTTTTTT CASSLSGQGATGELFF - TRBJ2-2 TRBD1 TRBV5-1
TGCGCCAGCAGCTTCACTAGCGGGAGCTTCTTCTACAATGAGCAGTTCTTC CASSFTSGSFFYNEQFF - TRBJ2-1 TRBD2 TRBV5-1
TGTGCCAGCAGTTTATCTTCTTACGAGCAGTACTTC CASSLSSYEQYF once TRBJ2-7 - TRBV28
TGTGCCAGCATTCGAGGTTCGAACACCGGGGAGCTGTTTTTT CASIRGSNTGELFF - TRBJ2-2 - TRBV2
TGTGCCAGCAGCTCCACAGGGGGCCGAATGGAGACCCAGTACTTC CASSSTGGRMETQYF - TRBJ2-5 TRBD1 TRBV7-3
TGTGCCAGCAGCAAAGGAGTAGCGGGAGGGCGAGAGCAGTACTTC CASSKGVAGGREQYF - TRBJ2-7 - TRBV21-1
TGTGCCAGCAGCATCCGTCATGGCACAGATACGCAGTATTTT CASSIRHGTDTQYF - TRBJ2-3 - TRBV6-5
TGTGCCAGCACTAATAGCGGGGAGATCTACGAGCAGTACTTC CASTNSGEIYEQYF few TRBJ2-7 TRBD2 TRBV6-4